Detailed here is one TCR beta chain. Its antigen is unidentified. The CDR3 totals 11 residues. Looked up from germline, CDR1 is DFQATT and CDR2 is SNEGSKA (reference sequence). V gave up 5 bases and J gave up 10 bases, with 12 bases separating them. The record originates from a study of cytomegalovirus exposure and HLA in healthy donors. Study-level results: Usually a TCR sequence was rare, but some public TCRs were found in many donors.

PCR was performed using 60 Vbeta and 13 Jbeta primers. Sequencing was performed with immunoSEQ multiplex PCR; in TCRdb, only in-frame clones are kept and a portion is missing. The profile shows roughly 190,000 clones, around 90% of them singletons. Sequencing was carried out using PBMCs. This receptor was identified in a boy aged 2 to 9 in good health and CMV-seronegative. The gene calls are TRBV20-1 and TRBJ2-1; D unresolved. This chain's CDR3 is CSAPSDWEQFF. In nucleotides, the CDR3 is TGCAGTGCTCCCTCAGATTGGGAGCAGTTCTTC.